The 23 T cell receptor beta chains below all came from one sample that was sequenced in a study of blood T cell repertoires in COVID-19 (TCRdb year 2020). The library was produced with the immunoSEQ multiplex PCR assay. TCRdb limited this immuneACCESS table to in-frame rearrangements with V and J called. A share of clones is missing; checked studies link under half to unresolved V genes, and the rest is unexplained. Counted in this sample were under 200,000 clones; around 85% of them appeared once. The ten most abundant clones make up roughly 8% of the sample. Sequencing was done on a sample of peripheral blood. Every receptor here comes from a man in his 60s with acute or convalescent COVID-19.

The chain combines TRBV5-8 with TRBJ1-4; no clear D. CDR3 size: 14 residues. Between the trimmed V and J ends, which lost 5 bases and 3 bases, there was a span of 11 bases. Germline CDR1 and CDR2: SGHTS and YDEGEE. The CDR3 loop reads CASSRGRANEKLFF. The CDR3 DNA is TGTGCCAGCAGTCGTGGGAGGGCTAATGAAAAACTGTTTTTT.

This rearrangement joins TRBV30 to TRBJ1-1, with D possibly being TRBD1 (5 bases). The V end was cut by 7 bases, the J end by 5 bases, with 14 bases between. This CDR3 comprises 12 residues. The germline gives CDR1 GTSNPN, CDR2 SVGIG (reference sequence). The CDR3 loop is CALSRGLTEAFF. The CDR3 DNA reads as TGTGCCTTATCTAGGGGTTTGACTGAAGCTTTCTTT.

The chain is built from TRBV27 and TRBJ2-2; a possible D gene is TRBD1 (6 bases). Germline loops: CDR1 MNHEY, CDR2 SMNVEV (reference sequence). Between the trimmed V and J ends, which lost 6 bases and 7 bases, there was a span of 15 bases. This CDR3 spans 14 amino acids. CDR3 bases: TGTGCCAGCAGCCAGAAAGGGGGAGTCGGGGAGCTGTTTTTT. Protein sequence: CASSQKGGVGELFF.

The chain recombines TRBV13 with TRBJ2-5; D might be TRBD1 (5 bases). There are 13 residues in the CDR3. The germline V gene has CDR1 PRHDT and CDR2 FYEKMQ (reference sequence). Between the trimmed V and J ends, which lost 3 bases and 2 bases, there was a span of 7 bases. The CDR3 coding sequence is TGTGCCAGCAGCTTCCAGGGACAAGAGACCCAGTACTTC. Translation gives CASSFQGQETQYF.

The chain couples TRBV10-2 to TRBJ1-2; 8 nucleotides match TRBD1. Per the germline V gene, CDR1 is WSHSY and CDR2 is SAAADI. CDR3 length equals 14 residues. With V trimmed by 4 bases and J by 7 bases, 8 bases remained unmatched. The CDR3, as DNA: TGCGCCAGCAGTGGCGGACAGGGACAGCGTGGCTACACCTTC. Amino acid sequence: CASSGGQGQRGYTF.

The V gene is TRBV5-8, the J gene TRBJ1-1, with D uncertain. CDR3 length equals 16 residues. Germline-derived CDR1 and CDR2 are SGHTS and YDEGEE. Trimming left V 2 bases short and J 4 bases short, with 18 bases between. The CDR3 reads CASSFPWAGISTEAFF. The DNA of the CDR3 is TGTGCCAGCAGCTTCCCCTGGGCGGGAATTAGCACTGAAGCTTTCTTT.

This chain joins TRBV19 and TRBJ1-2, with D uncertain. The CDR3 has 14 residues. Trimming cost V 6 bases and J 1 base, with 12 bases left between them. Germline V gives CDR1 LNHDA, CDR2 SQIVND (reference sequence). In nucleotides, the CDR3 is TGTGCCAGTAGCCCCCCGGCGGATAACTATGGCTACACCTTC. Translation gives CASSPPADNYGYTF.

This chain's CDR3 is CAISEVDRGNIQYF. CDR3 in DNA: TGTGCCATCAGTGAAGTTGACAGGGGAAACATTCAGTACTTC. This sequence joins TRBV10-3 and TRBJ2-4; 8 bases map to TRBD1. Trimming at V came to 3 bases and at J to 6 bases, leaving 4 bases not matched to a gene. The CDR3 is 14 amino acids. In germline, CDR1 is ENHRY, CDR2 SYGVKD.

V usage is TRBV5-1 and J usage is TRBJ1-1; 7 nucleotides align to TRBD1. The junction had 13 bases not matched to a gene; V was cut back by 10 bases and J by 7 bases. The CDR3 length is 13 residues. Germline CDR1 is SGHRS and CDR2 is YFSETQ. CDR3 loop: CASGEGALDEAFF. The CDR3 nucleotides are TGCGCCTCGGGAGAGGGGGCGTTGGATGAAGCTTTCTTT.

The chain employs TRBV2 and TRBJ2-7; weak D call: TRBD1 (5 bases). The CDR3 length is 14 residues. The ends were cut back, 6 bases at V and 5 bases at J, with 17 bases in the middle. The germline V gene has CDR1 SNHLY and CDR2 FYNNEI. The CDR3 DNA follows: TGTGCCAGCAGACTACGTCAGGGATCAAACGAGCAGTACTTC. Encoded protein: CASRLRQGSNEQYF. Complete variable domain (other parts from reference TRBV2 and TRBJ2-7): EPEVTQTPSHQVTQMGQEVILRCVPISNHLYFYWYRQILGQKVEFLVSFYNNEISEKSEIFDDQFSVERPDGSNFTLKIRSTKLEDSAMYFCASRLRQGSNEQYFGPGTRLTVT.

The V call is TRBV5-5, the J call TRBJ1-2; D ambiguous. Germline V gene data show CDR1 as SGHKS and CDR2 as YYEKEE (reference sequence). CDR3 length equals 12 residues. V was pared by 2 bases and J by 4 bases, with 6 bases between. The CDR3 DNA reads TGTGCCAGCAGCTTTATCGGCTATGGCTACACCTTC. It encodes CASSFIGYGYTF.

J is TRBJ2-7 and V is TRBV7-2; 10 nucleotides match TRBD2. The CDR3 runs to 15 residues. CDR1 SGHTA and CDR2 FQGNSA come from the germline V gene. V was pared by 0 bases and J by 4 bases, with 3 bases of the junction left unmatched. The CDR3 protein is CASSLAATSGYEQYF. The DNA of the CDR3 is TGTGCCAGCAGCTTAGCCGCGACTAGCGGGTACGAGCAGTACTTC.

The chain uses TRBV5-5 and TRBJ1-2, with TRBD1 matching 10 bases. Looked up from germline, CDR1 is SGHKS and CDR2 is YYEKEE (reference sequence). The CDR3 runs 13 residues. V lost 4 bases to trimming and J lost 8 bases; unmatched junction nucleotides: 5. CDR3 protein: CASSPRTGGGYTF. The CDR3 DNA reads as TGTGCCAGCAGCCCACGGACAGGGGGGGGCTACACCTTC.

This chain joins TRBV30 and TRBJ1-5; no clear D. The CDR3 has 15 amino acids. The V gene's germline CDR1 is GTSNPN and CDR2 SVGIG (reference sequence). V lost 1 base and J 8 bases, leaving 18 bases between the germline ends. CDR3 sequence: CAWSAAFWGDKPQHF. The CDR3 DNA sequence: TGTGCCTGGAGTGCCGCCTTTTGGGGAGACAAGCCCCAGCATTTT.

The V gene is TRBV6-6, the J gene TRBJ1-6; D unresolved. The CDR3 is 16 residues long. Germline-derived CDR1 and CDR2 are MNHNY and SVGAGI (reference sequence). The germline V and J ends were trimmed by 0 bases and 7 bases, with 13 bases remaining between them. CDR3 protein: CASSYSWRPLNSPLHF. CDR3 sequence (DNA): TGTGCCAGCAGTTACTCTTGGAGACCTCTAAATTCACCCCTCCACTTT.

J is TRBJ1-1 and V is TRBV7-3; D uncertain. CDR3 length equals 13 residues. Germline CDR1 SGHTA, CDR2 FQGTGA. With 0 bases removed from V and 6 bases from J, the gap between germline ends came to 8 bases. The CDR3 sequence is CASSLTAWSEAFF. The CDR3 DNA is TGTGCCAGCAGCTTAACGGCATGGTCTGAAGCTTTCTTT.

V gene TRBV5-1 combines with J gene TRBJ1-2; a weak D match, TRBD1 (6 bases). V lost 6 bases and J 4 bases, leaving 16 bases between the germline ends. The CDR3 runs to 14 residues. The germline V gene has CDR1 SGHRS and CDR2 YFSETQ. The CDR3 bases are TGCGCCAGCACCGGGGGGCGAAGTGCCTATGGCTACACCTTC. The encoded protein is CASTGGRSAYGYTF.

V is TRBV11-2 and J is TRBJ2-1, with TRBD2 identical over 7 bases. Germline loops: CDR1 SGHAT, CDR2 FQNNGV. The trim removed 5 bases at V and 6 bases at J, leaving 7 bases unmatched. There are 14 residues in the CDR3. For the CDR3, the DNA is TGTGCCAGCAGCGACACTCGCGGGAGCAATGAGCAGTTCTTC. Protein product: CASSDTRGSNEQFF.

The chain employs TRBV9 and TRBJ1-3; no definite D call. CDR1 SGDLS and CDR2 YYNGEE come from the germline V gene. V was clipped by 7 bases and J by 8 bases, with 16 bases between them. The CDR3 spans 13 residues. The CDR3 sequence: CASSQMEGDTIYF. The CDR3 DNA sequence: TGTGCCAGCTCGCAGATGGAGGGAGACACCATATATTTT.

The chain is built from TRBV25-1 and TRBJ2-2; 7 bases are shared with TRBD1. CDR3 length: 15 amino acids. V was clipped by 4 bases and J by 4 bases; unmatched bases: 6. Germline CDR1 reads MGHDK; CDR2 reads SYGVNS. Written as DNA, the CDR3 is TGTGCCAGCAGTGCAGACAGGGCTTTCACCGGGGAGCTGTTTTTT. The encoded protein is CASSADRAFTGELFF. Using reference TRBV25-1 and TRBJ2-2 for the parts outside the CDR3, the full variable domain is EADIYQTPRYLVIGTGKKITLECSQTMGHDKMYWYQQDPGMELHLIHYSYGVNSTEKGDLSSESTVSRIRTEHFPLTLESARPSHTSQYLCASSADRAFTGELFFGEGSRLTVL.

In its sample, this clone was seen many times. This rearrangement joins TRBV5-4 to TRBJ1-4, with D maybe TRBD1 (6 bases). Germline CDR1 SGHNT, CDR2 YYREEE (reference sequence). V was cut by 4 bases and J by 5 bases, with 9 bases left in between. The CDR3 sequence is 13 residues long. CDR3 sequence (DNA): TGTGCCAGCAGCCCCCAGGGGAATGAAAAACTGTTTTTT. Translation: CASSPQGNEKLFF.

This clone showed up just a few times. The chain links TRBV27 to TRBJ1-4; 8 bases are a match to TRBD1. The V segment lost 5 bases and the J segment 3 bases; nucleotides outside the gene matches: 8. Germline CDR1 and CDR2: MNHEY and SMNVEV (reference sequence). The CDR3 spans 16 residues. The CDR3 DNA reads TGTGCCAGCAGTCCTCGGACAGGGCGTCCTAATGAAAAACTGTTTTTT. Translating it yields CASSPRTGRPNEKLFF.

The J gene is TRBJ2-3, the V gene TRBV7-3; 7 bases map to TRBD2. Trimming cost V 4 bases and J 0 bases; bases outside gene matches: 10. The CDR3 spans 17 residues. Germline CDR1 is SGHTA and CDR2 is FQGTGA. In DNA, the CDR3 is TGTGCCAGCAGCTCCGCGGCTAGCGGCCCCAGCACAGATACGCAGTATTTT. Translating gives CASSSAASGPSTDTQYF.